The 11 T cell receptor beta chains presented below share a single source sample, sequenced in a study of shared clonotypes between healthy human individuals. Some clones are missing from TCRdb's copy, which holds only in-frame ones; the method was immunoSEQ multiplex PCR. This table has 2 million to 2.5 million clones, roughly 93% appearing once. The source material was naive CD4+ T cells from PBMCs. The sample's subset: CD45RA+ positively selected. All receptors derive from a man aged 18 to 29 in good health. Some clones in this sample may be carry-over from other donors' samples.

The rearrangement joins TRBV13 to TRBJ2-3; 8 bases line up with TRBD2. Germline values: CDR1 PRHDT, CDR2 FYEKMQ (reference sequence). After removal of 2 bases from V and 0 bases from J, the junction contained 7 bases not matched to a gene. The CDR3 runs 17 residues. The CDR3 reads CASSLIQREISTDTQYF. In nucleotides, the CDR3 is TGTGCCAGCAGCTTAATACAGCGGGAGATCAGCACAGATACGCAGTATTTT.

This chain connects TRBV9 to TRBJ2-1; 7 positions match TRBD2. With 4 bases clipped from V and 4 bases from J, the junction kept 8 bases outside the gene matches. CDR1 and CDR2 (germline): SGDLS, YYNGEE. The CDR3 spans 15 residues. The CDR3 bases are TGTGCCAGCAGCCGAGACGGGAGGACATACAATGAGCAGTTCTTC. This translates into CASSRDGRTYNEQFF.

The chain links TRBV10-3 to TRBJ1-1, with D tentatively TRBD1 (6 bases). The CDR3 length is 14 residues. In germline, CDR1 is ENHRY, CDR2 SYGVKD. V gave up 11 bases and J gave up 5 bases, with 21 bases separating them. DNA of the CDR3: TGTGCCGCCAATAACAGGGATGATAAGACTGAAGCTTTCTTT. This gives the protein CAANNRDDKTEAFF.

The rearrangement joins TRBV4-1 to TRBJ1-3; D perhaps matches TRBD1 (5 bases). The germline V gene has CDR1 MGHRA and CDR2 YSYEKL. This CDR3 region has 14 residues. V lost 4 bases, J lost 7 bases, and 14 bases lay in between. The CDR3 DNA is TGCGCCAGCAGCCTCGGGACTTCTCCGAACACCATATATTTT. This sequence encodes CASSLGTSPNTIYF.

This chain joins TRBV7-9 and TRBJ2-1; TRBD2 is a possible D gene (5 bases). Germline V gene data show CDR1 as SEHNR and CDR2 as FQNEAQ (reference sequence). V lost 1 base to trimming and J lost 7 bases, with 14 bases between them. The CDR3 has 15 amino acids. The CDR3 nucleotides are TGTGCCAGCAGCTTAGGACGGGAAGCAAGGAATGAGCAGTTCTTC. Residues: CASSLGREARNEQFF.

This clone was seen just once. The J gene is TRBJ2-5, the V gene TRBV25-1, with 7 positions matching TRBD2. V trimming: 3 bases; J trimming: 4 bases; junction bases outside the gene matches: 8. The CDR3 spans 15 residues. Germline CDR1 reads MGHDK; CDR2 reads SYGVNS. The chain's CDR3 is CASSEGSGWGETQYF. For the CDR3, the DNA is TGTGCCAGCAGTGAGGGTAGCGGGTGGGGAGAGACCCAGTACTTC. Combining the CDR3 with reference TRBV25-1 and TRBJ2-5 gives the whole variable domain EADIYQTPRYLVIGTGKKITLECSQTMGHDKMYWYQQDPGMELHLIHYSYGVNSTEKGDLSSESTVSRIRTEHFPLTLESARPSHTSQYLCASSEGSGWGETQYFGPGTRLLVL.

The V and J genes are TRBV7-2 and TRBJ2-7, with D tentatively TRBD1 (6 bases). Trimming removed 2 bases from V and 3 bases from J, with 11 bases in between. CDR1 and CDR2 from the germline V gene are SGHTA and FQGNSA. The CDR3 totals 14 residues. As DNA, the CDR3 is TGTGCCAGCAGCTTATCGCGACAGGTCTACGAGCAGTACTTC. It encodes CASSLSRQVYEQYF.

This chain links TRBV18 with TRBJ1-5; possibly TRBD1 for D (5 bases). The germline V gene has CDR1 KGHSH and CDR2 LQKENI. The V and J ends lost 1 base and 1 base respectively, with 14 bases between them. The length of the CDR3 is 17 residues. The CDR3 is CASSPRDGRTSNQPQHF. In DNA, the CDR3 is TGTGCCAGCTCACCACGGGACGGCAGAACCAGCAATCAGCCCCAGCATTTT.

V gene TRBV4-1 combines with J gene TRBJ2-5; D is uncertain. V lost 3 bases to trimming and J lost 0 bases, with 8 bases between them. Looked up from germline, CDR1 is MGHRA and CDR2 is YSYEKL. The CDR3 extends over 14 amino acids. In DNA, the CDR3 is TGCGCCAGCAGCCAGGCAGGCTACCAAGAGACCCAGTACTTC. It encodes CASSQAGYQETQYF.

This rearrangement joins TRBV27 to TRBJ1-1; 9 nucleotides agree with TRBD1. The CDR3 contains 15 residues. With V trimmed by 5 bases and J by 7 bases, 11 bases remained unmatched. The V gene's germline CDR1 is MNHEY and CDR2 SMNVEV (reference sequence). CDR3 sequence: CASSPRTGGANEAFF. The CDR3 region has the DNA TGTGCCAGCAGTCCGCGAACAGGGGGCGCAAATGAAGCTTTCTTT.

The chain recombines TRBV28 with TRBJ1-1; the match to TRBD1 covers 7 bases. V shed 6 bases, J shed 0 bases, and the junction held 7 bases outside the gene matches. The CDR3 is 15 amino acids. CDR1 MDHEN and CDR2 SYDVKM come from the germline V gene. CDR3 loop: CASRVPGTVNTEAFF. CDR3 nucleotide sequence: TGTGCCAGCAGGGTGCCCGGGACAGTGAACACTGAAGCTTTCTTT.